The 25 T cell receptor beta chains listed next were all sequenced from one sample in a study of human T cells and chemical hapten exposure. Via MiXCR, TCRdb re-called the RACE reads, giving one row per CDR3 protein. The profile shows some 380,000 distinct CDR3 sequences, roughly 5% of them singletons. Specified time point: patch test 1, 2 weeks after DPC sensitization. Treatment of the sample: therapeutic diphenylcyclopropenone sensitization with weekly scalp DPC. The input for sequencing was whole blood, taken in connection with sensitization to the hapten diphenylcyclopropenone (DPC). The source is a woman aged 50 to 65 with alopecia areata. Some clones in this sample may be carry-over from other donors' samples.

The chain couples TRBV20-1 to TRBJ1-1; D perhaps matches TRBD1 (5 bases). The CDR3 length is 13 residues. The ends were cut back, 5 bases at V and 1 base at J, with 11 bases in the middle. CDR1 DFQATT and CDR2 SNEGSKA come from the germline V gene (reference sequence). In DNA form, the CDR3 reads TGCAGTGCTTTTGGTCAGGGGAACACTGAAGCTTTCTTT. It yields the protein CSAFGQGNTEAFF.

This clonotype was recorded a few times. The gene calls are TRBV20-1 and TRBJ2-1; TRBD2 matches at 11 bases. Per germline, CDR1 DFQATT and CDR2 SNEGSKA (reference sequence). The CDR3 totals 15 residues. Trimming cost V 3 bases and J 8 bases; bases outside gene matches: 9. In nucleotides, the CDR3 is TGCAGTGCTAGGGGAGCTCTAGCGGGGGGACATGAGCAGTTCTTC. Translating gives CSARGALAGGHEQFF.

The sample holds many counts of this clonotype. V usage is TRBV7-2 and J usage is TRBJ2-7; the D gene is possibly TRBD1 (5 bases). This CDR3 comprises 14 residues. Germline assignment: CDR1 SGHTA and CDR2 FQGNSA. Trimming pared 5 bases from V and 0 bases from J, leaving 11 bases between. The CDR3 DNA sequence: TGTGCCAGCAGCCCTCAGGGTAACTCCTACGAGCAGTACTTC. This gives the protein CASSPQGNSYEQYF.

The table lists this clonotype with many counts. The V call is TRBV5-1, the J call TRBJ2-1; D is unclear. The germline CDR1 and CDR2 sequences are SGHRS and YFSETQ. V lost 0 bases to trimming and J lost 9 bases, with 16 bases between them. The CDR3 is 15 residues long. CDR3 DNA: TGCGCCAGCAGCTTGGAGGGAACACCCCTTCGTGAGCAGTTCTTC. Encoded protein: CASSLEGTPLREQFF.

The table lists this clonotype with a few counts. This chain links TRBV7-2 with TRBJ2-3; 12 nucleotides align to TRBD2. The CDR3 is 16 residues long. Germline lookup yields CDR1 SGHTA and CDR2 FQGNSA. J lost 2 bases, V lost 5 bases, and 5 bases had no gene match. CDR3 sequence reads: CASSPGLAGLTDTQYF. Written as DNA, the CDR3 is TGTGCCAGCAGCCCGGGACTAGCGGGCCTCACAGATACGCAGTATTTT. Together with reference TRBV7-2 and TRBJ2-3, the CDR3 gives the full variable domain: GAGVSQSPSNKVTEKGKDVELRCDPISGHTALYWYRQSLGQGLEFLIYFQGNSAPDKSGLPSDRFSAERTGGSVSTLTIQRTQQEDSAVYLCASSPGLAGLTDTQYFGPGTRLTVL.

The V and J genes are TRBV7-2 and TRBJ2-1; 15 bases line up with TRBD2. This CDR3 region has 17 residues. Per the germline V gene, CDR1 is SGHTA and CDR2 is FQGNSA. V gave up 4 bases and J gave up 8 bases; unmatched junction bases: 9. The CDR3 loop is CASSSNIGLAGGDEQFF. The CDR3 DNA follows: TGTGCCAGCAGCTCCAACATAGGACTAGCGGGGGGGGATGAGCAGTTCTTC. Based on the CDR3 plus reference TRBV7-2 and TRBJ2-1, the full variable domain is GAGVSQSPSNKVTEKGKDVELRCDPISGHTALYWYRQSLGQGLEFLIYFQGNSAPDKSGLPSDRFSAERTGGSVSTLTIQRTQQEDSAVYLCASSSNIGLAGGDEQFFGPGTRLTVL.

This clonotype has only a few counts. V is TRBV10-3 and J is TRBJ1-5; D is unclear. The germline V gene encodes CDR1 ENHRY and CDR2 SYGVKD. This CDR3 is built from 13 residues. V lost 4 bases and J lost 5, with 9 bases in between. CDR3 loop: CAISGQDDQPQHF. As DNA, the CDR3 is TGTGCCATCAGTGGACAAGATGATCAGCCCCAGCATTTT.

This clonotype was detected many times. The chain uses TRBV29-1 and TRBJ1-3; possible D gene TRBD1, 6 bases. Germline lookup yields CDR1 SQVTM and CDR2 ANQGSEA. The V and J ends lost 3 bases and 2 bases respectively, with 14 bases between them. CDR3 length equals 15 residues. The CDR3 spells CSVEEAAGAGNTIYF. The DNA of the CDR3 is TGCAGCGTTGAGGAGGCGGCAGGGGCTGGAAACACCATATATTTT.

Ten or more counts support this clonotype. This chain joins TRBV7-8 and TRBJ2-7; unclear D gene. Germline V gene sequence: CDR1 SGHVS, CDR2 FQNEAQ. Trimming shortened V by 5 bases and J by 2 bases, and 10 bases separated the two germline ends. There are 13 residues in the CDR3. DNA for the CDR3: TGTGCCAGCAGCGGAACAACAGCCTACGAGCAGTACTTC. It yields the protein CASSGTTAYEQYF.

This chain joins TRBV29-1 and TRBJ2-6, with D unclear. The V end was cut by 7 bases, the J end by 7 bases, with 11 bases between. Germline V CDR1 and CDR2: SQVTM, ANQGSEA. This CDR3 spans 12 amino acids. The CDR3 DNA reads TGCAGCGCCAGTTTAAGAGCCAACGTCCTGACTTTC. Protein: CSASLRANVLTF.

This clonotype was detected many times. The chain employs TRBV7-2 and TRBJ1-2; D is ambiguous. V was trimmed by 7 bases and J by 1 base, leaving 16 bases between them. The CDR3 is 15 amino acids. Germline loops: CDR1 SGHTA, CDR2 FQGNSA. The CDR3 region has the DNA TGTGCCAGCACCGACCAGGCAAACAATAACTATGGCTACACCTTC. This encodes CASTDQANNNYGYTF.

This clonotype has at least ten counts. The rearrangement joins TRBV3-1 to TRBJ2-1; D uncertain. The CDR3 is 15 residues long. Trimming stripped 4 bases from V and 4 bases from J, with 14 bases between. The germline CDR1 and CDR2 sequences are LGHDT and YNNKEL (reference sequence). CDR3 in amino acids: CASSPSFYEYNEQFF. The CDR3 DNA sequence: TGTGCCAGCAGCCCTTCTTTTTACGAGTACAATGAGCAGTTCTTC.

This clonotype was recorded many times. V usage is TRBV20-1 and J usage is TRBJ2-7, with 8 bases that match TRBD2. Germline lookup yields CDR1 DFQATT and CDR2 SNEGSKA (reference sequence). This CDR3 is built from 13 residues. V gave up 7 bases and J gave up 4 bases; unmatched junction bases: 9. CDR3 DNA sequence: TGCAGTGTTGCACGGGAGGGCCGATACGAGCAGTACTTC. Translating gives CSVAREGRYEQYF.

In its sample, this clonotype was seen a few times. The chain uses TRBV30 and TRBJ1-3, with a weak D call TRBD1 (5 bases). Trimming shortened V by 2 bases and J by 0 bases, and 8 bases separated the two germline ends. The CDR3 has 14 amino acids. Germline CDR1 GTSNPN, CDR2 SVGIG (reference sequence). In DNA form, the CDR3 reads TGTGCCTGGAGTTCAGGGACCTCTGGAAACACCATATATTTT. Its protein product is CAWSSGTSGNTIYF.

The rearrangement joins TRBV6-6 to TRBJ1-1; D remains ambiguous. CDR3 length: 13 residues. Germline CDR1 MNHNY, CDR2 SVGAGI (reference sequence). Trimming removed 8 bases at V and 8 bases at J, with 18 bases between. CDR3 residues: CASSHPGRREAFF. Here the CDR3 DNA reads TGTGCCAGCTCCCATCCGGGCCGAAGGGAAGCTTTCTTT.

CDR3 in DNA: TGTGCCAGCAGCCGACCTTTCCGGGCCTACAATGAGCAGTTCTTC. Protein product: CASSRPFRAYNEQFF. J is TRBJ2-1 and V is TRBV7-9; D is unclear. The CDR3 extends over 15 amino acids. Trimming pared 5 bases from V and 2 bases from J, leaving 13 bases between. Germline V gene sequence: CDR1 SEHNR, CDR2 FQNEAQ (reference sequence).

The chain links TRBV7-2 to TRBJ2-3; 9 bases map to TRBD1. After removal of 8 bases from V and 4 bases from J, the junction contained 7 bases not matched to a gene. The CDR3 is 14 amino acids. The germline V gene has CDR1 SGHTA and CDR2 FQGNSA. DNA of the CDR3: TGTGCCAGCGCCGGGACAGGGTCGGCAGATACGCAGTATTTT. Encoded protein: CASAGTGSADTQYF.

A few counts support this clonotype. In DNA form, the CDR3 reads TGTGCCAGCAGCCCTACAGGGACAGGCGTCACTGAAGCTTTCTTT. Its protein product is CASSPTGTGVTEAFF. This chain joins TRBV13 and TRBJ1-1; TRBD1 matches 8 bases. The length of the CDR3 is 15 residues. The germline gives CDR1 PRHDT, CDR2 FYEKMQ (reference sequence). The trim removed 5 bases at V and 4 bases at J, leaving 9 bases unmatched.

V gene TRBV19 combines with J gene TRBJ2-7, with D possibly being TRBD2 (5 bases). This CDR3 is built from 14 residues. V was trimmed by 3 bases and J by 3 bases, leaving 12 bases between them. Germline V gives CDR1 LNHDA, CDR2 SQIVND (reference sequence). Here the CDR3 DNA reads TGTGCCAGTAGTATCGTGACTATCTTCTACGAGCAGTACTTC. Translation gives CASSIVTIFYEQYF. Based on the CDR3 plus reference TRBV19 and TRBJ2-7, the full variable domain is DGGITQSPKYLFRKEGQNVTLSCEQNLNHDAMYWYRQDPGQGLRLIYYSQIVNDFQKGDIAEGYSVSREKKESFPLTVTSAQKNPTAFYLCASSIVTIFYEQYFGPGTRLTVT.

There are many counts of this clonotype. This chain connects TRBV5-1 to TRBJ2-2; 8 nucleotides align to TRBD2. Germline V CDR1 and CDR2: SGHRS, YFSETQ. V was clipped by 0 bases and J by 0 bases; unmatched bases: 10. The CDR3 totals 19 residues. For the CDR3, the DNA is TGCGCCAGCAGCTTGGTGCCGGCGGGGGGAGGAGCGAACACCGGGGAGCTGTTTTTT. Protein product: CASSLVPAGGGANTGELFF.

This clonotype was recorded many times. The chain couples TRBV24-1 to TRBJ1-2; 7 bases match TRBD1. V lost 5 bases, J lost 6 bases, and 17 bases stayed unmatched. The germline gives CDR1 KGHDR, CDR2 SFDVKD. The CDR3 consists of 17 residues. The CDR3 sequence is CATSAILDRVVRDGYTF. CDR3 sequence (DNA): TGTGCCACCAGTGCTATACTCGACAGGGTGGTCCGTGATGGCTACACCTTC.

This clonotype was found many times. The rearrangement links TRBV4-2 to TRBJ1-4; TRBD1 might be the D (6 bases). Germline CDR1 and CDR2: LGHNA and YNFKEQ. Trimming left V 3 bases short and J 7 bases short, with 18 bases between. The CDR3 extends over 16 amino acids. In DNA form, the CDR3 reads TGTGCCAGCAGCCAGACCCTACAGGGATTAAGTGAAAAACTGTTTTTT. Translation: CASSQTLQGLSEKLFF.

This clonotype was seen ten or more times. The rearrangement joins TRBV12-3 or TRBV12-4 to TRBJ1-3; no clear D gene. This CDR3 is 14 amino acids long. Trimming cost V 6 bases and J 0 bases, with 9 bases left between them. The CDR3 reads CASRAGFSGNTIYF. CDR3 DNA: TGTGCCAGCAGGGCCGGGTTCTCTGGAAACACCATATATTTT.

This clonotype was found many times. The rearrangement uses TRBV4-2 and TRBJ2-7; D unresolved. V was shortened by 4 bases and J by 13 bases, with 17 bases between the two germline ends. There are 12 residues in the CDR3. Germline CDR1 reads LGHNA; CDR2 reads YNFKEQ. CDR3 nucleotides: TGTGCCAGCAGCCCCTCGGCCCCGCGCCTTTACTTC. This codes for CASSPSAPRLYF.

V is TRBV6-2 or TRBV6-3 and J is TRBJ2-1; 8 bases agree with TRBD2. V lost 7 bases and J lost 9; bases outside the gene matches: 5. CDR3 length: 12 amino acids. CDR1 is MNHEY and CDR2 is SVGEGT in the germline V gene. Here the CDR3 DNA reads TGTGCCAGCACCCACGGGGGGGGTGAGCAGTTCTTC. Its translation: CASTHGGGEQFF.